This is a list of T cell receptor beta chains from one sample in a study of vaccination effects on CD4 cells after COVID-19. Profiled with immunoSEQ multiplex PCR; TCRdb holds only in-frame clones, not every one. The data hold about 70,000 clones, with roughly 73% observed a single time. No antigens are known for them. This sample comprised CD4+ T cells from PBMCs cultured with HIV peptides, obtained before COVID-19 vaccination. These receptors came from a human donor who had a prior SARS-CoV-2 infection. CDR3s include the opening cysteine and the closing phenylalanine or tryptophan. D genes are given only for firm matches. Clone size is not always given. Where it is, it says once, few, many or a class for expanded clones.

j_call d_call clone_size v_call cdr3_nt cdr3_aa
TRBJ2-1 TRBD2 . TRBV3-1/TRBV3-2 TGTGCCAGCAGCCATTATCGACTAGCGGGGGCTGTTAGCTCCTACAATGAGCAGTTCTTC CASSHYRLAGAVSSYNEQFF
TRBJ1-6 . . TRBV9 TGTGCCAGCAGCGTAGGGCAGGGCCGCTCCTATAATTCACCCCTCCACTTT CASSVGQGRSYNSPLHF
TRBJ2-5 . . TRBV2 TGTGCCAGCAGAAACAGGGACCGGCAAGAGACCCAGTACTTC CASRNRDRQETQYF
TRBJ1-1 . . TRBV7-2 TGTGCCAGCAGCTACCGGGGGGGGGAGGCTGAAGCTTTCTTT CASSYRGGEAEAFF
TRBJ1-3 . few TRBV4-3 TGCGCCAGCAGCCTAATCCCCCGGGACATCTCTGGAAACACCATATATTTT CASSLIPRDISGNTIYF
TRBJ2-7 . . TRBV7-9 TGTGCCAGCAGATTTAGCAGGAGGGGAAAGCAGTACTTC CASRFSRRGKQYF
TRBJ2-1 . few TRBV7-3 TGTGCCAGCAGCTCCGACCCCTCCAATGAGCAGTTCTTC CASSSDPSNEQFF
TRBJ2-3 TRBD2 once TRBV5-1 TGCGCCAGCAGCACCGGACTAGCGGGAGATGTGGATACGCAGTATTTT CASSTGLAGDVDTQYF
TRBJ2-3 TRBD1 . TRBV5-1 TGCGCCAGCAGCGCTACAGGGGGCGCGGGTGATACGCAGTATTTT CASSATGGAGDTQYF
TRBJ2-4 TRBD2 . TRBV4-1 TGCGCCAGCAGCAAGGGGGCTGGTGTAAGGGGGTCTAGCGGGGGATCCCGAAACATTCAGTACTTC CASSKGAGVRGSSGGSRNIQYF
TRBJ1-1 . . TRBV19 TGTGCCAGTAGCCCTTACTCGCGGGGGATATCGGGCTCTGAAGCTTTCTTT CASSPYSRGISGSEAFF
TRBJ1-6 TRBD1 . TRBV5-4 TGTGCCAGCAGCTTGGTGCCAGGGGGCTTGAATTCACCCCTCCACTTT CASSLVPGGLNSPLHF
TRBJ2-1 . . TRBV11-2 TGTGCCAGCAGCTTAGGGGGCGGGGCCTACAATGAGCAGTTCTTC CASSLGGGAYNEQFF
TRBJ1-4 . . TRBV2 TGTGCCAGCAGTGGGCTGGGGGGGACTTCAACTAATGAAAAACTGTTTTTT CASSGLGGTSTNEKLFF
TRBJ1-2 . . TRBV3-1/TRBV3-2 TGTGCCAGCAGCCAACCAGGACATGCGGATGGCTACACCTTC CASSQPGHADGYTF
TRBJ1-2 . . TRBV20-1 TGCAGTGCTAGTCGGGCGGGCTATGGCTACACCTTC CSASRAGYGYTF
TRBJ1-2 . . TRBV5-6 TGTGCCAGCAGCGCTCAACAGGGAGACTATGGCTACACCTTC CASSAQQGDYGYTF
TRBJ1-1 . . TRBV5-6 TGTGCCAGCACCTATTGGGTGTCTACAGGGACGAACACTGAAGCTTTCTTT CASTYWVSTGTNTEAFF
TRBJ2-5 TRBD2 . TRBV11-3 TGTGCCAGCAGCTTAGACAGGACTAGCGGGATCTCAGAGACCCAGTACTTC CASSLDRTSGISETQYF
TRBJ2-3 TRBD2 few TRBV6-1 TGTGCCAGCAGTGTCCGGCTGACTAGCGGGTTCACAGATACGCAGTATTTT CASSVRLTSGFTDTQYF
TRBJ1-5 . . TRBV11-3 TGTGCCAGCAGCTTAGGAGTTGGGCAGCCCCAGCATTTT CASSLGVGQPQHF
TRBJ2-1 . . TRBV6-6 TGTGCCAGCAGTTCCCTCGCTCGACTAGTTCGGCAGTTCTTC CASSSLARLVRQFF
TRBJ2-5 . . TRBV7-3 TGTGCCAGCAGCTTAAGGATCGAAGAGACCCAGTACTTC CASSLRIEETQYF
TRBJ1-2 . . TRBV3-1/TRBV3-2 TGTGCCAGCAGCCATCCCCGGGTAGGCTTCGGCTACACCTTC CASSHPRVGFGYTF